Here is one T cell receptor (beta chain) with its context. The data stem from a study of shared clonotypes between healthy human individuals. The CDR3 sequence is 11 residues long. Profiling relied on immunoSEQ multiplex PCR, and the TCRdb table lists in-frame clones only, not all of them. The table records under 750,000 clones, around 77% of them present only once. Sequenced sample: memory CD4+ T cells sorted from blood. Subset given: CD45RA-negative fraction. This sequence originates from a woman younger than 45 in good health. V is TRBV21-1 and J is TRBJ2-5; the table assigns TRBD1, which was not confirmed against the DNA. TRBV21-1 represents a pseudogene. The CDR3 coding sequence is TGTGCCAGCAGCAAAATCAAGACCCAGTACTTC. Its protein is CASSKIKTQYF.